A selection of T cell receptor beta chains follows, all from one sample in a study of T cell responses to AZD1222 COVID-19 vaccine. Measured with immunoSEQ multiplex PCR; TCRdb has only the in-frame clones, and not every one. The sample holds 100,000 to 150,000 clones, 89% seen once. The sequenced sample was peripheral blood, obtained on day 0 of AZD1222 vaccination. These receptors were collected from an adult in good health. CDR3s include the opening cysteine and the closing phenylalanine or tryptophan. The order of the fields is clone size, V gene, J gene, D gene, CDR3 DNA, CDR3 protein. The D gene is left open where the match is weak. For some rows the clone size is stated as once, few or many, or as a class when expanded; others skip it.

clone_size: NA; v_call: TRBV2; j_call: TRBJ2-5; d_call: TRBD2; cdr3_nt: TGTGCCAGCAGTTCCGGGACTAGCGAACGAGAGACCCAGTACTTC; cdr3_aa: CASSSGTSERETQYF
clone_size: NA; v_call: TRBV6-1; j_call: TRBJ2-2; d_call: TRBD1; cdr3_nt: TGTGCCAGCAGTGACCAGTTGACAGGGGGGGTTAACACCGGGGAGCTGTTTTTT; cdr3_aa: CASSDQLTGGVNTGELFF
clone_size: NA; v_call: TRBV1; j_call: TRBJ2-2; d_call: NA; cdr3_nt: TGCACCAGCAGCACTAGGACCGGGGAGCTGTTTTTT; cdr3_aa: CTSSTRTGELFF
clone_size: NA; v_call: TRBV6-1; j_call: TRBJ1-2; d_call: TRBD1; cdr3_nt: TGTGCCAGCAGTGAAGCCGACGGACAGGGGGTGGGTGGCTACACCTTC; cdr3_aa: CASSEADGQGVGGYTF
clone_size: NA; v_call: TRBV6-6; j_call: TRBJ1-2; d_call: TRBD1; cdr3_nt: TGTGCCAGCAGGCTCACAGGGGGCGAGGGATATGGCTACACCTTC; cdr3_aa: CASRLTGGEGYGYTF
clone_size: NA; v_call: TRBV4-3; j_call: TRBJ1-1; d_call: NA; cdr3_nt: TGCGCCAGCAGCCAAGATCCTCGGGGAGTGAACACTGAAGCTTTCTTT; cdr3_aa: CASSQDPRGVNTEAFF
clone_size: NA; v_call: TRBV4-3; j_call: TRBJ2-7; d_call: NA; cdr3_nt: TGCGCCAGCAGCCAAGCTGGGACCGGTTACTACGAGCAGTACTTC; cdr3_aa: CASSQAGTGYYEQYF
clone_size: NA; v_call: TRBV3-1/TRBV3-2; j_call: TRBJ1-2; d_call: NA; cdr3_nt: TGTGCCAGCAGCCTAGCTATCAGCCCCTATGGCTACACCTTC; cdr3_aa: CASSLAISPYGYTF
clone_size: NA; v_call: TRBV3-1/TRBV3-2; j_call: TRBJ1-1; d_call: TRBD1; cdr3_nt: TGTGCCAGCAGCCAAGAAGACAGGGGCTACTCTGAAGCTTTCTTT; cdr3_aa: CASSQEDRGYSEAFF
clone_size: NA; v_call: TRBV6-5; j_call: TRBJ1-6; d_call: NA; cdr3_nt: TGTGCCAGCAGAGGGAGCTCCTATAATTCACCCCTCCACTTT; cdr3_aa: CASRGSSYNSPLHF
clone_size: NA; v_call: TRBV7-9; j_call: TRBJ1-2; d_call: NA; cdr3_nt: TGTGCCAGCAGCCCACGTACGGGGCTCTATGGCTACACCTTC; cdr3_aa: CASSPRTGLYGYTF
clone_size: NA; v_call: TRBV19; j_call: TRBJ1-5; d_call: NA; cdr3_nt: TGTGCCAGTAGTAATGGGGGTAGGGGTCAGCCCCAGCATTTT; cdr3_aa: CASSNGGRGQPQHF
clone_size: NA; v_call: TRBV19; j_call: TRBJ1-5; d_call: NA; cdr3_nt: TGTGCCAGTAGTACATTCCAGGATAGCAATCAGCCCCAGCATTTT; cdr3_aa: CASSTFQDSNQPQHF
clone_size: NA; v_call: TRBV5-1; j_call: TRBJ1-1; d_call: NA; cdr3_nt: TGCGCCAGCAGCGTCGGGGCTCTAGGGAACACTGAAGCTTTCTTT; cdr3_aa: CASSVGALGNTEAFF
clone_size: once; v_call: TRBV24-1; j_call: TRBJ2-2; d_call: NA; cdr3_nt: TGTGCCACCAGTGATCCAGTACAGGGGAACACCGGGGAGCTGTTTTTT; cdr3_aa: CATSDPVQGNTGELFF
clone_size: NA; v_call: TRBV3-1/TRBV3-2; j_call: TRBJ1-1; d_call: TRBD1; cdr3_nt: TGTGCCAGCAGCCGTCCCGGGACAGGATGGACTGAAGCTTTCTTT; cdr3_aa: CASSRPGTGWTEAFF
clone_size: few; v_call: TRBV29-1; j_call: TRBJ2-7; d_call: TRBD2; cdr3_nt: TGCAGCGTTGAATACGCGGGGGACTCCTACGAGCAGTACTTC; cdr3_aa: CSVEYAGDSYEQYF
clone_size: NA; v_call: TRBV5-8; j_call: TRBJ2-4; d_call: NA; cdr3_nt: TGTGCCAGCAGCTTGGTCCGCGGGCCCAAAAACATTCAGTACTTC; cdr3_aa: CASSLVRGPKNIQYF
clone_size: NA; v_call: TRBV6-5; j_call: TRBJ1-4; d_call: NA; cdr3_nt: TGTGCCAGCAGTTCCACAGGTGGTACAAATGAAAAACTGTTTTTT; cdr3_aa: CASSSTGGTNEKLFF
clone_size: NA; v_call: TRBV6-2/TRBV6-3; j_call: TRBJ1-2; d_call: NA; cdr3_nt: TGTGCCAGCAGTTACGGCCAGTTAAATGGCTACACCTTC; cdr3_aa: CASSYGQLNGYTF
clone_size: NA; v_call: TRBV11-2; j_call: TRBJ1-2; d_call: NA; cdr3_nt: TGTGCCAGCAGCTTAGATAGAGGTGGGGGGATCAACTATGGCTACACCTTC; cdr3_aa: CASSLDRGGGINYGYTF
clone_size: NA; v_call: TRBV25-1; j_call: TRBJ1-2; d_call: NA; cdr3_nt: TGTGCCAGCCCTGGACGGCTGGCCTTTTTC; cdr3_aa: CASPGRLAFF
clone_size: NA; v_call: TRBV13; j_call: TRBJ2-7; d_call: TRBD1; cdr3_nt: TGTGCCAGCAGCGACCGGACAGGGGGCTCCTACGAGCAGTACTTC; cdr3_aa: CASSDRTGGSYEQYF
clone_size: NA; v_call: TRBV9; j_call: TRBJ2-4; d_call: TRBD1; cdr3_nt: TGTGCCAGCAGCGCTGGGACAGGGGTGGCCAAAAACATTCAGTACTTC; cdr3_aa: CASSAGTGVAKNIQYF
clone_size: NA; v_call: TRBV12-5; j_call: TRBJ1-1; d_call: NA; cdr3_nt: TGTGCTAGTGGTTTGAGGGCAGGGATACGGGGGATGAACACTGAAGCTTTCTTT; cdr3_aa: CASGLRAGIRGMNTEAFF
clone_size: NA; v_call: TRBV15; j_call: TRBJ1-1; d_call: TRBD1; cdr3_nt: TGTGCCACCAGCCAGGGGGCGAATACTGAAGCTTTCTTT; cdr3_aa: CATSQGANTEAFF
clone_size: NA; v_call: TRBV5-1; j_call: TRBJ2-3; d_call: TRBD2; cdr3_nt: TGCGCCAGCAGCTTGGAGGTAGCGGGAGGGTATACAGATACGCAGTATTTT; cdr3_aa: CASSLEVAGGYTDTQYF
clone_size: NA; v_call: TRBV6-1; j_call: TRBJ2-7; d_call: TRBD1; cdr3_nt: TGTGCCAGCAGTGAAAGGGACAGCTTCTCCTACGAGCAGTACTTC; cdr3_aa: CASSERDSFSYEQYF
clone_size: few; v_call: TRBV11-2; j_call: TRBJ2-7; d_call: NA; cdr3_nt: TGTGCCAGCCAACCGCTCTCCTACGAGCAGTACTTC; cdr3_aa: CASQPLSYEQYF
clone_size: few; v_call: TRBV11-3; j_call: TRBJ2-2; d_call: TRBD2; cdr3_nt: TGTGCCAGCAGCTTGGGACTAGCGGGGAGCACCGGGGAGCTGTTTTTT; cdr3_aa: CASSLGLAGSTGELFF
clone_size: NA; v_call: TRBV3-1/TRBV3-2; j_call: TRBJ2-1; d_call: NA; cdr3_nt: TGTGCCAGCAGCCAAGAAGGGGAACTAATATACTACAATGAGCAGTTCTTC; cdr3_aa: CASSQEGELIYYNEQFF
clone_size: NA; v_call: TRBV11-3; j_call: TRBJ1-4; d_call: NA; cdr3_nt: TGTGCCAGCAGCTCAATTAATGAAAAACTGTTTTTT; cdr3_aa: CASSSINEKLFF
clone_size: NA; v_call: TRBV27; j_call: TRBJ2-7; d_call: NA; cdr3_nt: TGTGCCAGCAGTTTATCGTGGGCTGGATTCTCCTACGAGCAGTACTTC; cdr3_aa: CASSLSWAGFSYEQYF
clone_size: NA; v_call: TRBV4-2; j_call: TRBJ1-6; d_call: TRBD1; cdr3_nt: TGTGCCAGCAGCCAAGATTGGACAGGAAATTCACCCCTCCACTTT; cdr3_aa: CASSQDWTGNSPLHF
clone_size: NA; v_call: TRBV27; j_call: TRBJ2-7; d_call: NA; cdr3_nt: TGTGCCAGCGGGACCTACGAGCAGTACTTC; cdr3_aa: CASGTYEQYF
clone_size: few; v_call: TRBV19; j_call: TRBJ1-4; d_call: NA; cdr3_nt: TGTGCCAGTAGTCTAGGGGTTGAAAAACTGTTTTTT; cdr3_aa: CASSLGVEKLFF
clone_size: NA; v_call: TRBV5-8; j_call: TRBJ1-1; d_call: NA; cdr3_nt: TGTGCCAGCAGCTTCGGGGCCGGGTCTTGGGGCACTGAAGCTTTCTTT; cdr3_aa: CASSFGAGSWGTEAFF
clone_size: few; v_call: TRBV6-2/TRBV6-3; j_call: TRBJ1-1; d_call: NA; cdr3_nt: TGTGCCAGCAGTCCGGGACGGATCACTGAAGCTTTCTTT; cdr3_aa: CASSPGRITEAFF
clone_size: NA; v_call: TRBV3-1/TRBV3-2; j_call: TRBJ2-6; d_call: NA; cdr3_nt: TGTGCCAGCAGCCCTGTACGCTCTGGGGCCAACGTCCTGACTTTC; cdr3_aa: CASSPVRSGANVLTF
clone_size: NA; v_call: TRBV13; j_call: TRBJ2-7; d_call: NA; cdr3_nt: TGTGCCAGCAGCCCCTTTGGGGGGCGGGAGCAGTACTTC; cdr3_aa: CASSPFGGREQYF
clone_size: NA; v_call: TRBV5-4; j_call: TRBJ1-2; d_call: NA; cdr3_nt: TGTGCCAGCAGCTTGACTCGGAGGACAGACTATGGCTACACCTTC; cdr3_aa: CASSLTRRTDYGYTF
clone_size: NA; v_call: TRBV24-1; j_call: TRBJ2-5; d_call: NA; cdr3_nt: TGTGCCACCAGTGTTGGAGGTAGTGAAGAGACCCAGTACTTC; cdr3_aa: CATSVGGSEETQYF
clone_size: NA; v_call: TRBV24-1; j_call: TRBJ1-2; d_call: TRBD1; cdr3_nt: TGTGCCACCAGTGACCCAGGGGGCGGCTATGGCTACACCTTC; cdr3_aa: CATSDPGGGYGYTF
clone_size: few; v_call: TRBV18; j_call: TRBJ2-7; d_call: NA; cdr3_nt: TGTGCCAGCTCACCCCCATCCTCGGGGTTCGAGCAGTACTTC; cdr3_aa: CASSPPSSGFEQYF
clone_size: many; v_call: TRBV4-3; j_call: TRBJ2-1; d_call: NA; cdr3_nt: TGCGCCAGCAGCCAGGAGTATTCCGGGACCCCTTACAATGAGCAGTTCTTC; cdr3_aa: CASSQEYSGTPYNEQFF
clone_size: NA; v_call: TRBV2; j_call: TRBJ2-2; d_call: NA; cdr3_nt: TGTGCCAGCAGAAAACCGACTGGTACCGGGGAGCTGTTTTTT; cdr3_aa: CASRKPTGTGELFF
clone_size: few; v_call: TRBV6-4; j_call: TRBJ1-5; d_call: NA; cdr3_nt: TGTGCCAGCAGTGAAGGGGGCAATCAGCCCCAGCATTTT; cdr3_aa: CASSEGGNQPQHF
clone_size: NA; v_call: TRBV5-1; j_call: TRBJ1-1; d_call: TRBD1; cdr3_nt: TGCGCCAGCCTTTTACCCTCAGGGGGATGGTCATCAGAAGCTTTCTTT; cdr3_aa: CASLLPSGGWSSEAFF
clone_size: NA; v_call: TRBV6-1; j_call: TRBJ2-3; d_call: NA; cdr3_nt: TGTGCCAGCAGTGAAAGAATCCAGGGGAGGGCAGATACGCAGTATTTT; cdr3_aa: CASSERIQGRADTQYF
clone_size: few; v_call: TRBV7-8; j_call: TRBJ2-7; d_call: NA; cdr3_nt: TGTGCCAGCAGCTTAAGTGGAGGGGCTTACGAGCAGTACTTC; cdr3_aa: CASSLSGGAYEQYF
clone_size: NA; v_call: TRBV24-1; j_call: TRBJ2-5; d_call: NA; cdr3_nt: TGTGCCACCAGTGATAAGCCGTCCGAGGACCGGGAGACCCAGTACTTC; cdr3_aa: CATSDKPSEDRETQYF
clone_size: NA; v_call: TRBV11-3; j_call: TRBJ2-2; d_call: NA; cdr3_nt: TGTGCCAGCAGCTTAGGCCCGGACCCCGGGGAGCTGTTTTTT; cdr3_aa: CASSLGPDPGELFF
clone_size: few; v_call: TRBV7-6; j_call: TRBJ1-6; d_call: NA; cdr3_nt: TGTGCCAGCAGCTCAGAGCCCCCCACTCGCTATAATTCACCCCTCCACTTT; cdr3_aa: CASSSEPPTRYNSPLHF